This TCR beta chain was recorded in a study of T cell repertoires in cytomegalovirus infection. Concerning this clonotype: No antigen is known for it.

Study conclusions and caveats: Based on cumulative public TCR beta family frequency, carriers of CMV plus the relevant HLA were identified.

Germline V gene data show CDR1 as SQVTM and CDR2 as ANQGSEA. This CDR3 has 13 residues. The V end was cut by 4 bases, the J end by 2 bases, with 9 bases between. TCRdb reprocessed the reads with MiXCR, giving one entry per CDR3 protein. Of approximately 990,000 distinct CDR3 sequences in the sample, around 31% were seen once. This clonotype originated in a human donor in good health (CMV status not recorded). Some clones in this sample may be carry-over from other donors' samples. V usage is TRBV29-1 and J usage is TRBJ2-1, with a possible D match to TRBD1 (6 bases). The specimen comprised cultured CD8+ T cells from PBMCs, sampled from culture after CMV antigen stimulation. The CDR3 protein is CSVGTVTYNEQFF. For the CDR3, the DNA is TGCAGCGTTGGGACAGTTACCTACAATGAGCAGTTCTTC.